This TCR beta chain was sequenced during a study of T cells in Graves' hyperthyroidism and ophthalmopathy. Across the study: At the time of initial diagnosis and before any treatment, peripheral blood was collected. Points from the study as a whole: In validation, the model predicted ophthalmopathy. These predictions came a median about 6.2 months before onset. Peripheral blood also featured most of the thyroid clonotypes expanded above 0.001.

The V and J ends lost 4 bases and 4 bases respectively, with 18 bases between them. CDR3 size: 15 residues. Germline V lookup: CDR1 SGHRS, CDR2 YFSETQ. This clonotype showed up just a few times. Antigen specificity is unknown. Researchers amplified the TCR beta CDR3 regions from RNA transcripts. First-round RT-PCR targeting the TCR CDR3 was performed with the HTBI primer set. TCRdb reanalysed the multiplex PCR reads using MiXCR and keeps one entry per CDR3 protein. This sample has some 300,000 distinct CDR3 sequences, with approximately 18% found just once. Ophthalmopathy patients had moderate-to-severe active disease, CAS ≥3, NOSPECS ≥4, and disease duration under 3 months.

The specimen sequenced was blood. The TCR comes from a man aged 45-65 years with Graves' ophthalmopathy. V is TRBV5-1 and J is TRBJ2-7; D may match TRBD1 or TRBD2 (7 bases each). The CDR3 loop reads CASSPGGGGDYEQYF. The CDR3 DNA reads TGCGCCAGCAGCCCTGGGGGAGGGGGCGATTACGAGCAGTACTTC.